This record concerns one T cell receptor (beta chain) sequence. Its antigen is unidentified. This entry is derived from a study of T cells in localized non-small cell lung cancer. Study results and limitations: Overall survival was longer when the density of T cells in the blood was higher.

Using immunoSEQ multiplex PCR, the repertoire was profiled, and TCRdb retains in-frame clones only, with some absent. The profile shows just under 80,000 clones, over 75% of them singletons. Per the germline V gene, CDR1 is SGHTA and CDR2 is FQGTGA. V was clipped by 2 bases and J by 9 bases, with 11 bases between them. The length of the CDR3 is 13 residues. V is TRBV7-3 and J is TRBJ2-1; tentatively, D is TRBD2 (6 bases). This clonotype originated in a female donor older than 55 with stage I lung adenocarcinoma. Sequencing was performed on peripheral blood, taken before any cancer treatment. This CDR3 is CASSLYQGGEQFF. Written as DNA, the CDR3 is TGTGCCAGCAGCTTATACCAGGGAGGTGAGCAGTTCTTC.